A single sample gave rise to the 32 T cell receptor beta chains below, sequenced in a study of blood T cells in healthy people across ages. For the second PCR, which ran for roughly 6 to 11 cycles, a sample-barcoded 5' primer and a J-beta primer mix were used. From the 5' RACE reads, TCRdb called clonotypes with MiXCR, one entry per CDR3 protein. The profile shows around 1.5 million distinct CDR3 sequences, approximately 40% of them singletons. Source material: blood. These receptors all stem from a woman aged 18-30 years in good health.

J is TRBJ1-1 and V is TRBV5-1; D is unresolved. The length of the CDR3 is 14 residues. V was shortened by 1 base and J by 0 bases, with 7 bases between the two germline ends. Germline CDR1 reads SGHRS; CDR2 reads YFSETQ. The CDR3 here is CASSLKELNTEAFF. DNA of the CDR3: TGCGCCAGCAGCTTGAAGGAATTGAACACTGAAGCTTTCTTT.

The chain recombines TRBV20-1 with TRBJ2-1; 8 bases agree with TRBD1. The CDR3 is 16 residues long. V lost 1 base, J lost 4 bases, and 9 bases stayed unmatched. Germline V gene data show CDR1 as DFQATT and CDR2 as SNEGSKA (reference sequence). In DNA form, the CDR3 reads TGCAGTGCTAGAGGCCTGGACAGGGCGAAGTACAATGAGCAGTTCTTC. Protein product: CSARGLDRAKYNEQFF.

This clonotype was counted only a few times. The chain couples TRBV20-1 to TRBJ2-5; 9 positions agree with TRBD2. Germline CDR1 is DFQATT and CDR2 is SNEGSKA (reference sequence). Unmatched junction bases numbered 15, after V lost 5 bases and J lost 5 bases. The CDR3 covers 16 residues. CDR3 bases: TGCAGTGCTTTGCCGGGACTAGCCCAACCTGGGGAGACCCAGTACTTC. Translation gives CSALPGLAQPGETQYF.

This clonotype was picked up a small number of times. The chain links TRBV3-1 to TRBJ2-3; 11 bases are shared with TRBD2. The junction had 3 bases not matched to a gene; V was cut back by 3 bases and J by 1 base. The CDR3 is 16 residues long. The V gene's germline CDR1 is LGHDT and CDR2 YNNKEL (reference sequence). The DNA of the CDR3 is TGTGCCAGCAGCCAGGGACTAGCGGCCCGCACAGATACGCAGTATTTT. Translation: CASSQGLAARTDTQYF.

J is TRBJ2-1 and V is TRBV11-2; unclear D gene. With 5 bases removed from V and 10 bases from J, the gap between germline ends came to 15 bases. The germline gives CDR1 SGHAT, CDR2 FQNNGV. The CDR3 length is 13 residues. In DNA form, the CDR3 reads TGTGCCAGCAGCGGACGTGGCATTTGGGAGCAGTTCTTC. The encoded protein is CASSGRGIWEQFF.

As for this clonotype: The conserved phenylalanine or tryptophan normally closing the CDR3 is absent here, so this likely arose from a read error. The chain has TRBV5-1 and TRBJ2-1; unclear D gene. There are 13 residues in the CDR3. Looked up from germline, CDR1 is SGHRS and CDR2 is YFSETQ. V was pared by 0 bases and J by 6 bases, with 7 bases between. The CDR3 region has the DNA TGCGCCAGCAGCTTGGGAGGCTTCAATGAGCAGTTCTTA. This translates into CASSLGGFNEQFL.

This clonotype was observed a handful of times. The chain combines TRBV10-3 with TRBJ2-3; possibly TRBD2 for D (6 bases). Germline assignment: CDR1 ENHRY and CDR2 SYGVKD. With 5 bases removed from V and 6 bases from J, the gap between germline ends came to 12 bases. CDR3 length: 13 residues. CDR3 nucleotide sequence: TGTGCCATCAGTCACCGTGGAGGGGATACGCAGTATTTT. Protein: CAISHRGGDTQYF.

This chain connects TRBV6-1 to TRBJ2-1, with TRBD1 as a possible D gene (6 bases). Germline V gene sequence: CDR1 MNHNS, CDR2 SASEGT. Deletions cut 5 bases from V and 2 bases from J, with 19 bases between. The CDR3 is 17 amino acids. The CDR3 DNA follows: TGTGCCAGCAGTCCACAGGGATTGAGTTTGACCTACAATGAGCAGTTCTTC. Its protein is CASSPQGLSLTYNEQFF.

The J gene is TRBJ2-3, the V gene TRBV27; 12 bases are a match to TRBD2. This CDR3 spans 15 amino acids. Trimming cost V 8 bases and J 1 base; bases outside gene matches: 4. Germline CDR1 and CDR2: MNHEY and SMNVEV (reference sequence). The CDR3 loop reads CASGLAGLRTDTQYF. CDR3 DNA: TGTGCCAGCGGACTAGCGGGGTTACGCACAGATACGCAGTATTTT.

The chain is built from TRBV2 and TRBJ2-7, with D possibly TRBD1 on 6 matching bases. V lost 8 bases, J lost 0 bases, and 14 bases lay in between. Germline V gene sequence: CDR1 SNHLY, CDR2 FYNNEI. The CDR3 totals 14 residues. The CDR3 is CASHGGSFSYEQYF. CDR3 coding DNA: TGTGCCAGCCATGGGGGCTCCTTCTCCTACGAGCAGTACTTC.

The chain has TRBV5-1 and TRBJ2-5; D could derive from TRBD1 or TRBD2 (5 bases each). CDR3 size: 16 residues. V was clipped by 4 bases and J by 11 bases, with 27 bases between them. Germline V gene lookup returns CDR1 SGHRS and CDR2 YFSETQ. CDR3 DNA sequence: TGCGCCAGCAGCCTGCCCCCTGGGGGAAACTACAATGAGCAGTACTTC. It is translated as CASSLPPGGNYNEQYF.

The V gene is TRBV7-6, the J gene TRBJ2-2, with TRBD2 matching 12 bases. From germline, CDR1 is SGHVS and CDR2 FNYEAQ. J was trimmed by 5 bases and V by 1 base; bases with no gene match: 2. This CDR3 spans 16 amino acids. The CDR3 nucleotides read TGTGCCAGCAGCTTAGTGCTAGCGGGAGGGACCGGGGAGCTGTTTTTT. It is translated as CASSLVLAGGTGELFF.

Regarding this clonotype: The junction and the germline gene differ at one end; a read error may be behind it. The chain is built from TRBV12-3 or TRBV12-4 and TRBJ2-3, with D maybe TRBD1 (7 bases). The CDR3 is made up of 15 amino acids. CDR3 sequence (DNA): TGTGCCAGCAGTTGGAGGGACAGTAAGACAGGTACGCAGTATTTT. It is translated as CASSWRDSKTGTQYF.

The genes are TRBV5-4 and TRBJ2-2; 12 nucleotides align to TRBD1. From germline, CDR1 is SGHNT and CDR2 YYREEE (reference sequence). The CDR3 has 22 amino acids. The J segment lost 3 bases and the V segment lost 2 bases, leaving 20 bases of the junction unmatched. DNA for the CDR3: TGTGCCAGCAGCTTTGGTCTCCTCCGGGACAGGGGGCCCACAGAAGACACCGGGGAGCTGTTTTTT. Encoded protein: CASSFGLLRDRGPTEDTGELFF. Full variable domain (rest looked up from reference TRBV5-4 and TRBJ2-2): ETGVTQSPTHLIKTRGQQVTLRCSSQSGHNTVSWYQQALGQGPQFIFQYYREEENGRGNFPPRFSGLQFPNYSSELNVNALELDDSALYLCASSFGLLRDRGPTEDTGELFFGEGSRLTVL.

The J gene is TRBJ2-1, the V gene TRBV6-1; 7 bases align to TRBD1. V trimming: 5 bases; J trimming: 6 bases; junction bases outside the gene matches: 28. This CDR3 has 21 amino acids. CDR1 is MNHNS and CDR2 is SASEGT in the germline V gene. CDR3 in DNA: TGTGCCAGCAGTCCCAACCCCGGGCGGACAGGTCTGTGGGCTACAGGCAATGAGCAGTTCTTC. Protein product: CASSPNPGRTGLWATGNEQFF.

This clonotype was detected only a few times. CDR3 amino acids: CASTSLRTANYGYTF. The CDR3 bases are TGTGCCAGCACATCATTGCGTACTGCTAACTATGGCTACACCTTC. The V call is TRBV27, the J call TRBJ1-2; D call uncertain. The germline CDR1 and CDR2 sequences are MNHEY and SMNVEV (reference sequence). CDR3 length: 15 amino acids. V lost 7 bases, J lost 0 bases, and 15 bases lay in between.

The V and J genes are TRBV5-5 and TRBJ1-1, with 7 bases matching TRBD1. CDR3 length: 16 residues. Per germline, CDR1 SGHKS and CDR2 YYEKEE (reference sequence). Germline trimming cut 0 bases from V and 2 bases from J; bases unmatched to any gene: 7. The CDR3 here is CASSLDNHRGNTEAFF. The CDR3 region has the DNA TGTGCCAGCAGCTTGGATAATCACAGGGGTAACACTGAAGCTTTCTTT.

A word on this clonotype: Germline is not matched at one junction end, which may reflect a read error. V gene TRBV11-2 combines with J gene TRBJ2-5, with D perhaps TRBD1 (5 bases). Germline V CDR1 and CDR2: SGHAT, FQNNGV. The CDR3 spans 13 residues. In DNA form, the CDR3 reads TGTGCCAGCAGCGTAGAGCCAGGGAATGAGCAGTACTTC. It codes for CASSVEPGNEQYF.

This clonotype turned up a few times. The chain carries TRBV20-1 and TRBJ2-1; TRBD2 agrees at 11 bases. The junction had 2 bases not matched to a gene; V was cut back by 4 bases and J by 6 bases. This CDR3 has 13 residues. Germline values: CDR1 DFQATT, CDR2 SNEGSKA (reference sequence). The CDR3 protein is CSATLAGANEQFF. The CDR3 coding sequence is TGCAGTGCTACACTAGCGGGAGCCAATGAGCAGTTCTTC.

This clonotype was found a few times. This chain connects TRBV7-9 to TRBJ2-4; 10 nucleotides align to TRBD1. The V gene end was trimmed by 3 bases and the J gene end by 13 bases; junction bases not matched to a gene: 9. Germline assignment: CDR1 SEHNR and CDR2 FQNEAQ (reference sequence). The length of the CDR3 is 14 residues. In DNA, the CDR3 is TGTGCCAGCAGCTTCGGGACAGGGGAAGGGGAGCAGTACTTC. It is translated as CASSFGTGEGEQYF.

The DNA for the CDR3 is TGCGCCAGCAGCCTAAAGATCGATGAGCAGTTCTTC. This codes for CASSLKIDEQFF. The gene calls are TRBV5-1 and TRBJ2-1, with D unresolved. This CDR3 has 12 residues. Per germline, CDR1 SGHRS and CDR2 YFSETQ. The ends were cut back, 4 bases at V and 8 bases at J, with 10 bases in the middle.

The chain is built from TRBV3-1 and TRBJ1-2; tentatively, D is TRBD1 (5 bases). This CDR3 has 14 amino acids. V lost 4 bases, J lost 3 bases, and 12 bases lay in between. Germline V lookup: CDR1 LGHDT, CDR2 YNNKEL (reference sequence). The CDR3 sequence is CASSLGLGDYGYTF. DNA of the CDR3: TGTGCCAGCAGCCTGGGACTGGGGGACTATGGCTACACCTTC.

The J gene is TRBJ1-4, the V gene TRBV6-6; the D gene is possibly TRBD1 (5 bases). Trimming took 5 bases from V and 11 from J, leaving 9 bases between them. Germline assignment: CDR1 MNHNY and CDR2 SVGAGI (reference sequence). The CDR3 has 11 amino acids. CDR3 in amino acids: CASSQGGKLFF. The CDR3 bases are TGTGCCAGCAGTCAGGGTGGGAAACTGTTTTTT.

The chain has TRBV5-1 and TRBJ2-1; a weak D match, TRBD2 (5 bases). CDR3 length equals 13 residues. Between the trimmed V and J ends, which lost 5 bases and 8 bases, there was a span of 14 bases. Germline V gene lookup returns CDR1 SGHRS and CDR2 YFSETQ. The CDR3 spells CASSRGRGDEQFF. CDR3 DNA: TGCGCCAGCAGTCGTGGCCGGGGAGATGAGCAGTTCTTC.

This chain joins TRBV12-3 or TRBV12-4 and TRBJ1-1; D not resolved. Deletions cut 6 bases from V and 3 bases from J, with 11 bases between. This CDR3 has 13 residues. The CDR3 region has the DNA TGTGCCAGCAGGGTCGACGGATACACTGAAGCTTTCTTT. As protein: CASRVDGYTEAFF.

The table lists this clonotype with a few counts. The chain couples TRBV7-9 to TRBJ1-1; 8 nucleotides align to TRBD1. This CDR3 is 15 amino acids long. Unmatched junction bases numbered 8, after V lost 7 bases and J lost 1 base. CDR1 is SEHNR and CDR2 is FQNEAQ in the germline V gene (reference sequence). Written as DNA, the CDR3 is TGTGCCAGCAACCCGGGACAGGTTAAGAACACTGAAGCTTTCTTT. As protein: CASNPGQVKNTEAFF.

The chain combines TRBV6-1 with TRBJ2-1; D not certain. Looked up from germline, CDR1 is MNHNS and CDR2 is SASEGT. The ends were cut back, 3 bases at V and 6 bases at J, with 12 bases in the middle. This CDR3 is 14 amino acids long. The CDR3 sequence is CASSDLRLSNEQFF. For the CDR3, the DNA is TGTGCCAGCAGTGACTTGCGCCTTAGCAATGAGCAGTTCTTC.

CDR3 coding DNA: TGTGCCAGCAGCCCCCAGGACAGGGGGGAATATGGCTACACCTTC. This encodes CASSPQDRGEYGYTF. V usage is TRBV13 and J usage is TRBJ1-2; 10 positions agree with TRBD1. The V segment lost 5 bases and the J segment 5 bases; nucleotides outside the gene matches: 8. Looked up from germline, CDR1 is PRHDT and CDR2 is FYEKMQ (reference sequence). CDR3 size: 15 residues.

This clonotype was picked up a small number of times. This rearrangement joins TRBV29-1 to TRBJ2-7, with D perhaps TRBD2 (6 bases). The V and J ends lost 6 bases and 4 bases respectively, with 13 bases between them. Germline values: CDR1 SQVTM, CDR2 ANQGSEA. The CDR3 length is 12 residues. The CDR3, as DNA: TGCAGCGTCGGAGGGGATCGGTACGAGCAGTACTTC. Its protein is CSVGGDRYEQYF.

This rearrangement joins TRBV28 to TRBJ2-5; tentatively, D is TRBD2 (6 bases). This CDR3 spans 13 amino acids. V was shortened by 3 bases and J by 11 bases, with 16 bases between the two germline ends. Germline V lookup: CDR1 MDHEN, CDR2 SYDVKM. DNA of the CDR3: TGTGCCAGCAGTTTGGCCCCCTCGGGGGAGCAGTACTTC. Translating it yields CASSLAPSGEQYF.

CDR3 sequence: CASSPSSDREEEQYF. CDR3 sequence (DNA): TGTGCCAGCAGTCCGTCCTCGGACAGGGAAGAAGAGCAGTACTTC. The chain has TRBV4-2 and TRBJ2-7; 8 nucleotides agree with TRBD1. This CDR3 is built from 15 residues. Germline trimming cut 6 bases from V and 7 bases from J; bases unmatched to any gene: 14. Germline V CDR1 and CDR2: LGHNA, YNFKEQ.

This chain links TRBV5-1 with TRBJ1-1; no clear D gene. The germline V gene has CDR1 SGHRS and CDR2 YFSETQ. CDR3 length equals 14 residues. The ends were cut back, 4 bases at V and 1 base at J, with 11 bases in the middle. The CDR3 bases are TGCGCCAGCAGCAAGGAATCAGGGAACACTGAAGCTTTCTTT. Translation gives CASSKESGNTEAFF.